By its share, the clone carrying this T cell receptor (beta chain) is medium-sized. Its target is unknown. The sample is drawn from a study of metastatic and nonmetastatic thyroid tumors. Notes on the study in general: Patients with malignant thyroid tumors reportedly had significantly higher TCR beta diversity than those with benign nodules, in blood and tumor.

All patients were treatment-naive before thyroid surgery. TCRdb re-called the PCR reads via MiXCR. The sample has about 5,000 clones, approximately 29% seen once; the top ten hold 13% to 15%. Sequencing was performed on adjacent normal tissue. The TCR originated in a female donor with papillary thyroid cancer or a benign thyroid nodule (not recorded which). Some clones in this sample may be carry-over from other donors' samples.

CDR3 coding DNA: TGCAGTGCTAGAGATCTTGCTAGCGGAGGTAGTATGTATGAGCAGTTCTTC. Its translation is CSARDLASGGSMYEQFF. The rearrangement uses TRBV20-1 and TRBJ2-1, with 7 bases identical to TRBD2. The V gene end was trimmed by 0 bases and the J gene end by 8 bases; junction bases not matched to a gene: 16. CDR1 and CDR2 (germline): DFQATT, SNEGSKA (reference sequence). This CDR3 is built from 17 residues.